This T cell receptor beta chain came from a study of blood T cell repertoires in COVID-19. Clones were sequenced by immunoSEQ multiplex PCR, and TCRdb holds only the in-frame ones, with some missing. The data contain almost 500,000 clones, about nine tenths of them seen just once; the ten biggest clones take up 8% to 9.5%. Sequencing input: PBMCs or T cells enriched from blood (not recorded which). The source of this sequence is a woman aged 60-70 years who had recovered from COVID-19.

The CDR3 loop is CASSLGMDRNHQETQYF. CDR3 coding DNA: TGTGCCAGCAGCTTGGGGATGGACAGGAATCACCAAGAGACCCAGTACTTC. The V and J genes are TRBV5-8 and TRBJ2-5; 7 positions match TRBD1. Germline assignment: CDR1 SGHTS and CDR2 YDEGEE. V lost 0 bases to trimming and J lost 0 bases; unmatched junction nucleotides: 8. The CDR3 is made up of 17 amino acids.